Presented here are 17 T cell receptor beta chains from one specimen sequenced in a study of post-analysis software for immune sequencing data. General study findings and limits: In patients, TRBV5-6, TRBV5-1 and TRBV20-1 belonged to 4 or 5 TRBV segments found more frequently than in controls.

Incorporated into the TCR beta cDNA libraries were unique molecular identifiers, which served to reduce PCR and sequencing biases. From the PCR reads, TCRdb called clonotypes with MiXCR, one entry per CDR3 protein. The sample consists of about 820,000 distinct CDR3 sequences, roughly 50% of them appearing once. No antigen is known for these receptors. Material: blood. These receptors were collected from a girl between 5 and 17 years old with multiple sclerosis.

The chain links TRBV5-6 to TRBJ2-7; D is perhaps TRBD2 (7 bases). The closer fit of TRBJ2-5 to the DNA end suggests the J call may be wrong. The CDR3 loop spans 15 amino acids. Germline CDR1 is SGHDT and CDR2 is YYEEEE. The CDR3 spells CASSLDGGLRETQYF. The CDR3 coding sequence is TGTGCCAGCAGCTTGGACGGGGGGCTGAGGGAGACCCAGTACTTC.

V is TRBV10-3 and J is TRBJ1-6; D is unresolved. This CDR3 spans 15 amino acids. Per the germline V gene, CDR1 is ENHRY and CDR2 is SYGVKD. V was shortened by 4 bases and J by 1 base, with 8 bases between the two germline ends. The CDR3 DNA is TGTGCCATCAGTGGTGCGGATTCCTATAATTCACCCCTCCACTTT. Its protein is CAISGADSYNSPLHF.

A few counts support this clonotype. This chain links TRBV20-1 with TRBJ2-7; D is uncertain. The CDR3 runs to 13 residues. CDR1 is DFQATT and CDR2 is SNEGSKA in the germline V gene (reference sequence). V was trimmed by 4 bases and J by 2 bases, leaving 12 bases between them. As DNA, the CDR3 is TGCAGTGCTATTGACTCCTCAGCCTACGAGCAGTACTTC. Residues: CSAIDSSAYEQYF.

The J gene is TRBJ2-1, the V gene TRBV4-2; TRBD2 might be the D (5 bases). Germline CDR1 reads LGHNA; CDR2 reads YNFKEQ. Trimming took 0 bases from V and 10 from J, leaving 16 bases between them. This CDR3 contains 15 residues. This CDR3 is CASSQDSDSLREQFF. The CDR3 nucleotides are TGTGCCAGCAGCCAAGACTCGGACTCACTCCGGGAGCAGTTCTTC.

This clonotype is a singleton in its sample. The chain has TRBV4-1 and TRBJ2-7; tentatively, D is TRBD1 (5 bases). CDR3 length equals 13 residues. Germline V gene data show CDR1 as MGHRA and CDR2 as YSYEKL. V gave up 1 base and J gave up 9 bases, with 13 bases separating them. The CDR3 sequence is CASSQVTQGPQYF. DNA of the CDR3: TGCGCCAGCAGCCAAGTGACCCAGGGCCCGCAGTACTTC.

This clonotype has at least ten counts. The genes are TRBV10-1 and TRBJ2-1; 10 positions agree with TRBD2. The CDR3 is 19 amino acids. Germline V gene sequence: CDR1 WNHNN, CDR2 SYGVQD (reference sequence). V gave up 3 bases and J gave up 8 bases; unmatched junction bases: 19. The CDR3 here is CASSEWTSGTHPSLDEQFF. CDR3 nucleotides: TGCGCCAGCAGTGAATGGACTAGCGGAACACACCCCTCCTTGGATGAGCAGTTCTTC.

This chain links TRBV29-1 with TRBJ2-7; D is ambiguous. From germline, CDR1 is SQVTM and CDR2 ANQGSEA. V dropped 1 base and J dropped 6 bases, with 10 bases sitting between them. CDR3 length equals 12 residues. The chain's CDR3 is CSVEGPRSEQYF. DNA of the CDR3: TGCAGCGTTGAAGGCCCCAGGTCCGAGCAGTACTTC.

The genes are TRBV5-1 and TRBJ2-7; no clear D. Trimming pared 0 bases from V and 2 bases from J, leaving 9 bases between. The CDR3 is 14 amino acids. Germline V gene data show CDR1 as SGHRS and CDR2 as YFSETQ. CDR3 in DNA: TGCGCCAGCAGCTTGGATCCTGTGGCCTACGAGCAGTACTTC. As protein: CASSLDPVAYEQYF.

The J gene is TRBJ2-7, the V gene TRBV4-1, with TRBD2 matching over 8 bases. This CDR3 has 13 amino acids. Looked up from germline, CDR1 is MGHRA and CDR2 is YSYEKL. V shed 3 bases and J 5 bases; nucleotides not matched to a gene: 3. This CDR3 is CASSQISGNEQYF. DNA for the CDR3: TGCGCCAGCAGCCAGATTAGCGGGAACGAGCAGTACTTC.

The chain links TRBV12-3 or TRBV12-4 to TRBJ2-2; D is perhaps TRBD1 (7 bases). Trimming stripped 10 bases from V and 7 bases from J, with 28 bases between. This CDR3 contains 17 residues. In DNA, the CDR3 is TGTGCCACCAGGGGGGTCTCAGGGACAGCAATAAACGGGGAGCTGTTTTTT. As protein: CATRGVSGTAINGELFF.

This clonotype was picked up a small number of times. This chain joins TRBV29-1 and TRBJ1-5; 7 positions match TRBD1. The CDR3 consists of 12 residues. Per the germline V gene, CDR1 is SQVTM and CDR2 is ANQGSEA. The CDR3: CSTGEGNQPQHF. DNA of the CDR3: TGCAGTACAGGGGAGGGCAATCAGCCCCAGCATTTT.

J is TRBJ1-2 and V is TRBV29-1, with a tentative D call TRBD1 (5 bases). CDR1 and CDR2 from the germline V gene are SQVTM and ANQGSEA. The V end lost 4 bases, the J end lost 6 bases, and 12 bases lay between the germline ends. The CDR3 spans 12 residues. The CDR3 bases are TGCAGCGTTGGATGGACAAGCAATGGCTACACCTTC. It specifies CSVGWTSNGYTF.

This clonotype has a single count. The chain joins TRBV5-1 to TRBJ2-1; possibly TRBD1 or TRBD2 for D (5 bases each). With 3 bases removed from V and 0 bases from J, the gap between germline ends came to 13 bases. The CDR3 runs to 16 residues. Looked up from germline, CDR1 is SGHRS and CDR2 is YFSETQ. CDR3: CASSYTGTASYNEQFF. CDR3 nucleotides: TGCGCCAGCAGCTACACCGGGACGGCCTCCTACAATGAGCAGTTCTTC.

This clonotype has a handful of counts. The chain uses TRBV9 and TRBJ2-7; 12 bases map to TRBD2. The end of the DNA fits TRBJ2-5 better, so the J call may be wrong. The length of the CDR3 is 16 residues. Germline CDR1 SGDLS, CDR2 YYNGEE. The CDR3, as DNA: TGTGCCAGCAGCGTACTAGCGGGAGGGTTGCGAGAGACCCAGTACTTC. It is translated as CASSVLAGGLRETQYF.

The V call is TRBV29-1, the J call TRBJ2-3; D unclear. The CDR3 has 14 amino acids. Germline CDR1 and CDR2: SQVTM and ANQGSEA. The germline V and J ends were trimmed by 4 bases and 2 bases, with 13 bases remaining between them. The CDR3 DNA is TGCAGCGTTGCTCATGGATCTTACACAGATACGCAGTATTTT. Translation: CSVAHGSYTDTQYF.

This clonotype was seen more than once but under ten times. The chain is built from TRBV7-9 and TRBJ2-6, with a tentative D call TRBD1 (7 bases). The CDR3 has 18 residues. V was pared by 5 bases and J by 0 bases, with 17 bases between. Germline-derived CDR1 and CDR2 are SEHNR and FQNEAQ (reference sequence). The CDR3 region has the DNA TGTGCCAGCAGCCCGCGACAGGGACTTAGCTCTGGGGCCAACGTCCTGACTTTC. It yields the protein CASSPRQGLSSGANVLTF.

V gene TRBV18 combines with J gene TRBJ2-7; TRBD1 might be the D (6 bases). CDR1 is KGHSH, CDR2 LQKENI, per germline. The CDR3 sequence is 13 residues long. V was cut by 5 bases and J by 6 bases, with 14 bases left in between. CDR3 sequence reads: CASSSRTAPEQYF. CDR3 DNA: TGTGCCAGCTCATCAAGGACAGCCCCCGAGCAGTACTTC.